This is a list of T cell receptor beta chains from one sample in a study of yellow fever vaccine responses in identical twins. TCRdb passed the RT-PCR reads through MiXCR, listing each CDR3 protein once. The data hold approximately 5,000 distinct CDR3 sequences, with 65% to 80% observed a single time. Material: T cells from blood (PBMCs), unsorted or a sorted subset (not recorded which), obtained before or after yellow fever vaccination (not recorded which). These receptors were obtained from a woman aged 18-35 years who received the yellow fever vaccine. CDR3s leave out the opening cysteine and the closing phenylalanine or tryptophan.

>TRBV14
ASSRPLGGTDTQY
>TRBV10-3
AISESDEQY
>TRBV9
ASSPTGLPYNEQF
>TRBV4-2
ASSHRDAYYEQY
>TRBV6-4
ASSDSTSGSNEQF
>TRBV29-1
SADISTEAF
>TRBV15
ATSLGSSSGGADEQF
>TRBV6-5
ASSYSNRVQEADTQY
>TRBV12-3/TRBV12-4
ASCSYNEQF
>TRBV2
ASSPDSTGELF
>TRBV7-6
ASIGTGLNEQF
>TRBV4-1
ASSHGGELF
>TRBV5-1
ASSPGTVAYEQY
>TRBV29-1
SVITDSNQPQH
>TRBV10-3
AISESAGGNQPQH
>TRBV9
ASSADRVRETQY
>TRBV12-3/TRBV12-4
ASSQSGAGDTQY
>TRBV5-1
ASRSPGTLNEQF
>TRBV19
ASSGLQAGSYNEQF
>TRBV29-1
SVDAADGSYEQY
>TRBV25-1
ASSRQSPSNQPQH